The T cell receptor (beta chain) described here comes from a study of identical twins (dated by TCRdb to 2015 to 2016). About the full investigation: The study deep-sequenced TCR alpha and beta repertoires from monozygotic twins, unrelated adults of various ages and cord blood to test whether fetal clonotypes persist. To rule out contamination, replicate twin experiments were performed at different times with different library preparation protocols. Broader findings and caveats from the paper: In monozygotic twins, out-of-frame TCR alpha sharing was systematically underestimated by recombination models, although the models agreed with sharing between unrelated individuals. Out-of-frame TCR alpha sequences shared between twins showed an excess of low generation-probability sequences compared with coincidental sharing between unrelated individuals. A weaker excess of twin sharing was found in beta out-of-frame sequences because the signal-to-noise ratio was lowered by fewer shared sequences. Fewer insertions were carried by abundant cord blood beta clonotypes, a similar but weaker trend appeared in young adult naive repertoires, and no such trend appeared in memory repertoires. Invariant T cells such as MAIT and iNKT could partly confound zero-insertion analyses, although diverse VJ usage argued against such confounding for most clonotypes. Because the same donors could not be followed over many years, conclusions were based on cross-sectional statistical analysis.

This clonotype was counted many times. Its binding antigen is unknown. No per-base quality is available; no much larger clone lies one base away. Trimming accounts for 3 bases at V and 6 bases at J, while the number of junction bases matched to no gene is 7. The CDR3, cysteine through phenylalanine, is 15 amino acids long. Only the CDR3 DNA stays, 45 bases, in frame from base 1. Only healthy Caucasian donors were included. The twin cohort consisted of three pairs of female monozygotic twins, all aged roughly 18 to 29 years. Using Miltenyi CD45RO+ enrichment and human naive T-cell isolation kits, memory (CD45RO+) and naive T cells were isolated from PBMC. Library preparation employed 5' RACE. Sequencer: Illumina HiSeq 2000. Template switching introduced a universal primer binding site; the final cDNA contained a unique molecular identifier, enabling accurate counting of TCR cDNA molecules. Specific primers in the conserved constant-segment region were used to synthesize first-strand cDNA for the TCR alpha and beta chains. To control for contamination, each cDNA library was double barcoded with a SMART-Mk sample barcode plus Illumina barcodes. TruSeq adapter sequences along with Illumina sample barcodes were introduced in two successive PCR steps. The Illumina HiSeq platform was used with custom primers to sequence TCR alpha and beta cDNA libraries. The paper's processing steps were these. MiGEC was used to process raw reads and extract unique molecular identifiers, and MiXCR was used to find CDR3 positions. Recombination models were inferred per individual with the repgenHMM and IGoR tools using an EM algorithm. The tcR package in R was used for shared clonotype analysis, with sharing normalized by the product of cloneset sizes. To study raw recombination free of thymic and clonal selection effects, out-of-frame nonproductive sequences were analyzed. In-frame beta chains were kept once TCRdb had trimmed the public reads at Q25 with fastp and called clones with MiXCR. Entries are consolidated by CDR3 protein sequence, retaining the most common genes and DNA. None of the V and J calls come from the authors' own analysis; TCRdb made them. The sample contains roughly 200,000 distinct CDR3 sequences, roughly 7.5% of them found a single time. The ten largest account for less than 2% of the sample.

In addition, the sample was reused for a study of yellow fever vaccine responses in identical twins. The second study reports: According to the authors, the vaccine-induced T cell response in identical twins seemed to be partly convergent and partly specific to each individual. In identical twins, the study followed T cell clones that responded to the vaccine with precision.

The origin of this receptor is a woman aged 18-29 years in good health. The sequencing input was memory (CD45RO+) T cells sorted from blood. According to the study, the label for this sample's cell subset or site signals: CD45RO+ enriched T cells. The sequence joins TRBV12-3 or TRBV12-4 to TRBJ2-1, and 8 bases in between align with TRBD2. The CDR3 here reads CASSFGLANGNEQFF. The base sequence is TGTGCCAGCAGTTTCGGACTAGCCAATGGCAATGAGCAGTTCTTC.